This TCR beta chain was found in a study of blood T cell repertoires in COVID-19. The protocol was immunoSEQ multiplex PCR, while the TCRdb copy is restricted to in-frame clones and leaves out a portion. The sample contains 150,000 or so clones, more than 80% of which appear only once. The J segment lost 10 bases and the V segment lost 3 bases, leaving 7 bases of the junction unmatched. The CDR3 is 14 amino acids. CDR1 and CDR2 from the germline V gene are SNHLY and FYNNEI. Sequenced sample: PBMCs or T cells enriched from blood (not recorded which). The V call is TRBV2, the J call TRBJ1-4; the match to TRBD1 covers 8 bases. The TCR was taken from a man in his fifties or sixties who had recovered from COVID-19. The CDR3 DNA is TGTGCCAGCAGTGATTCAGGGGGCAACGGAAAACTGTTTTTT. Translation: CASSDSGGNGKLFF.